This T cell receptor (beta chain) is drawn from a study of cytomegalovirus exposure and HLA in healthy donors. This clone has just a few counts. Its antigen is undetermined. Overall study results and limits: A later analysis by the authors found several of the most significant clusters apparently linked to common viral pathogens.

The CDR3 totals 16 residues. Donors were ostensibly healthy at sampling, although undocumented immune exposures were probable. PCR employed 60 Vbeta and 13 Jbeta primers. Repertoires were generated with immunoSEQ multiplex PCR, while TCRdb's copy carries only in-frame clones and drops some. The top ten hold around 1.2% of the sample, which has some 120,000 clones, roughly 80% seen once. The sequence was obtained from a man in his forties or fifties in good health and CMV-seronegative. The rearrangement joins TRBV21-1 to TRBJ1-5; no check of the table's D call, TRBD1, against the DNA was made. TRBV21-1 is a recognized pseudogene. Sequencing was performed on PBMCs. CDR3 bases: TGTGCCAGCAGCAAAGCGCGACAGGGAGAAGATCAGCCCCAGCATTTT. Protein sequence: CASSKARQGEDQPQHF.